This T cell receptor beta chain was captured by sequencing in a study of blood T cell repertoires in COVID-19. Overall study: The study drew acute and convalescent COVID-19 samples from the United States, Italy and Spain. Sample material is recorded as cDNA or gDNA derived from T cells, B-cell-depleted T cells, or PBMCs.

J lost 3 bases, V lost 10 bases, and 10 bases had no gene match. Germline assignment: CDR1 KGHSH and CDR2 LQKENI. The CDR3 has 14 residues. Per the study methods: By means of reference gene primer amplification, nucleated cell counts were estimated. Data came from immunoSEQ multiplex PCR; TCRdb stores just in-frame clones and leaves some out. V, J and clone size reflect that table, while D and trimming were determined from the DNA. The sample contains approximately 300,000 clones, 80% to 90% of which appear only once. Material for sequencing was peripheral blood. The sequence came from a woman in her 50s with acute or convalescent COVID-19. This rearrangement joins TRBV18 to TRBJ1-1; 8 nucleotides agree with TRBD1. The CDR3 spells CATTVRGQDTEAFF. The CDR3 coding sequence is TGTGCCACAACGGTCAGGGGGCAGGACACTGAAGCTTTCTTT.